The clone carrying this T cell receptor beta chain came up a few times. Its antigen is not known. After isolation, RNA underwent reverse transcription to generate cDNA as the sequencing template. Sequencing used immunoSEQ multiplex PCR; TCRdb keeps in-frame clones, though not all of them. The data show around 36,000 clones, with nearly 55% seen just once and over 1.5% held by the top ten. Germline V lookup: CDR1 MNHEY, CDR2 SMNVEV (reference sequence). Trimming took off 5 bases at V and 1 base at J, with 18 bases between the two ends. The CDR3 is 16 residues long. The data stem from a study of CD8+ T cells in alopecia areata. Study-level findings and limits: The study found higher clonality in lesional than normal scalp, especially in alopecia totalis/universalis.

The CD4+ cells of five biomarker-study patients went through sorting. This sorting yielded CD25+CD127- cells. Alopecia areata patients provided lesional scalp punch biopsies and peripheral blood. Cell sorting was applied to PBMCs, and CD4+ and CD8+ T cells were collected. Sequencing was carried out using CD4+ Tregs sorted from blood. This TCR came from a human donor with alopecia areata. This rearrangement joins TRBV27 to TRBJ2-7; D ambiguous. As DNA, the CDR3 is TGTGCCAGCAGTCCCATCGTGGTAGCACCGTCCTACGAGCAGTACTTC. Encoded protein: CASSPIVVAPSYEQYF.